The rows below give T cell receptor beta chains drawn from one sample of a study of cytomegalovirus exposure and HLA in healthy donors. Sequencing was performed with immunoSEQ multiplex PCR; in TCRdb, only in-frame clones are kept and a portion is missing. The sample contains 150,000 or so clones, 75% of which appear only once. Sequencing input: PBMCs. Every receptor here comes from a woman aged 40 to 55 in good health and CMV-seropositive. The CDR3 runs from the conserved cysteine through the conserved F or W. D genes are given only for firm matches. Expanded clones are given a class, and other clones once, few, many or no size at all.

cdr3_aa,cdr3_nt,v_call,clone_size,d_call,j_call
CASSLPSADTQYF,TGTGCCAGCAGCCTGCCTAGCGCAGATACGCAGTATTTT,TRBV11-1,few,-,TRBJ2-3
CASSPLAGPSYEQYF,TGTGCCAGCTCACCCTTAGCGGGGCCTTCCTACGAGCAGTACTTC,TRBV18,-,TRBD2,TRBJ2-7
CASSLAMASGGEQFF,TGTGCCAGCAGCTTAGCGATGGCTAGCGGGGGTGAGCAGTTCTTC,TRBV7-9,-,TRBD2,TRBJ2-1
CASSSLKTSGEYEQYF,TGTGCCAGCAGTTCCCTCAAAACTAGCGGGGAATACGAGCAGTACTTC,TRBV28,-,TRBD2,TRBJ2-7
CASSSTINEQFF,TGTGCCAGCAGTTCCACTATCAATGAGCAGTTCTTC,TRBV27,-,-,TRBJ2-1
CASSVAGTSGRQVDTQYF,TGTGCCAGCAGCGTAGCCGGGACTAGCGGGAGGCAGGTAGATACGCAGTATTTT,TRBV9,few,TRBD2,TRBJ2-3
CASSMRRQGLQETQYF,TGTGCCAGCAGCATGAGAAGACAGGGGCTTCAAGAGACCCAGTACTTC,TRBV9,-,TRBD1,TRBJ2-5
CASSLGGGSYEQYF,TGTGCCAGCAGCTTAGGTGGGGGGTCCTACGAGCAGTACTTC,TRBV7-2,-,-,TRBJ2-7
CASKQGSQPQHF,TGTGCCAGCAAGCAGGGAAGTCAGCCCCAGCATTTT,TRBV6-5,few,-,TRBJ1-5
CASSLSGAIASGETQYF,TGTGCCAGCAGCTTATCTGGAGCAATCGCCTCAGGGGAGACCCAGTACTTC,TRBV7-8,few,-,TRBJ2-5
CASSLAPRPGQGMRGYTF,TGTGCCAGCAGCTTAGCGCCCCGCCCGGGACAGGGGATGCGGGGCTACACCTTC,TRBV7-2,-,TRBD1,TRBJ1-2
CASSFQYGGPQHF,TGTGCCAGCAGTTTTCAATATGGCGGTCCCCAGCATTTT,TRBV27,-,-,TRBJ1-5
CASSLRTGEQFF,TGTGCCAGCAGCTTAAGGACAGGCGAGCAGTTCTTC,TRBV7-2,-,TRBD1,TRBJ2-1
CASSPGSGNEKLFF,TGTGCCAGCTCACCGGGGAGTGGAAATGAAAAACTGTTTTTT,TRBV18,few,-,TRBJ1-4
CASSVTGGKGTDTQYF,TGTGCCAGCAGTGTCACAGGGGGGAAAGGCACAGATACGCAGTATTTT,TRBV28,-,TRBD1,TRBJ2-3
CASSQVRAERNEKLFF,TGCGCCAGCAGCCAAGTGCGGGCAGAAAGAAATGAAAAACTGTTTTTT,TRBV4-1,-,-,TRBJ1-4
CATSRDGVRNSPLHF,TGTGCCACCAGCAGAGATGGTGTGAGGAATTCACCCCTCCACTTT,TRBV15,-,-,TRBJ1-6
CASSENRGFTDTQYF,TGTGCCAGCAGTGAGAATCGCGGCTTCACAGATACGCAGTATTTT,TRBV2,-,-,TRBJ2-3
CASSEVSGSGRQFF,TGTGCCAGCAGTGAGGTTAGCGGGAGCGGTCGGCAGTTCTTC,TRBV6-4,few,TRBD2,TRBJ2-1
CAWSVSLAGVSEQYF,TGTGCCTGGAGTGTAAGTCTAGCGGGAGTCAGCGAGCAGTACTTC,TRBV30,-,TRBD2,TRBJ2-7
CASSLGGPGDEQYF,TGTGCCAGCAGCTTAGGAGGGCCTGGAGACGAGCAGTACTTC,TRBV7-9,few,-,TRBJ2-7
CSVETGTGTDTQYF,TGCAGCGTGGAAACCGGGACAGGCACAGATACGCAGTATTTT,TRBV29-1,-,TRBD1,TRBJ2-3
CASSSLTVEKLFF,TGTGCCAGCAGCTCCCTAACCGTGGAAAAACTGTTTTTT,TRBV7-9,-,-,TRBJ1-4
CSVGTGGAPGVNIQYF,TGCAGCGTTGGGACAGGGGGTGCTCCGGGGGTCAACATTCAGTACTTC,TRBV29-1,-,TRBD1,TRBJ2-4
CASSQDPSSGTDTQYF,TGTGCCAGCAGCCAAGATCCGTCTAGCGGAACAGATACGCAGTATTTT,TRBV4-2,-,TRBD2,TRBJ2-3
CAWSTGAGGNSPLHF,TGTGCCTGGAGTACGGGGGCAGGGGGTAATTCACCCCTCCACTTT,TRBV30,-,TRBD1,TRBJ1-6
CASSPMGLDYNSPLHF,TGTGCCAGCAGCCCAATGGGCCTGGACTATAATTCACCCCTCCACTTT,TRBV28,-,-,TRBJ1-6
CASGQQMNNEQFF,TGTGCCAGTGGACAACAAATGAACAATGAGCAGTTCTTC,TRBV7-2,-,-,TRBJ2-1
CASSHGTSGRPEEQFF,TGTGCCAGCAGCCACGGGACTAGCGGGAGGCCGGAGGAGCAGTTCTTC,TRBV4-2,-,TRBD2,TRBJ2-1
CASRSTAGNVLTF,TGTGCCAGCAGGTCGACAGCGGGCAACGTCCTGACTTTC,TRBV2,once,-,TRBJ2-6
CASSTGDSPNTEAFF,TGTGCCAGCAGCACCGGGGACAGCCCGAACACTGAAGCTTTCTTT,TRBV6-6,few,TRBD1,TRBJ1-1
CASSPLVQGANYGYTF,TGTGCCAGCTCACCACTAGTTCAAGGGGCTAACTATGGCTACACCTTC,TRBV18,-,-,TRBJ1-2
CASSGDRGHGYTF,TGTGCCAGCAGCGGAGACAGGGGGCATGGCTACACCTTC,TRBV7-3,-,TRBD1,TRBJ1-2
CASSPSGTDGYTF,TGTGCCAGCTCACCCTCCGGGACAGATGGCTACACCTTC,TRBV18,-,TRBD1,TRBJ1-2
CASSYDRGAQYF,TGTGCCAGCAGTTACGATCGGGGGGCCCAGTACTTC,TRBV6-5,few,TRBD2,TRBJ2-5
CASSPLNTGELFF,TGTGCCAGCAGTCCCCTGAACACCGGGGAGCTGTTTTTT,TRBV27,-,-,TRBJ2-2
CASSPYTGASGTEAFF,TGTGCCAGCTCACCATATACAGGGGCAAGTGGAACTGAAGCTTTCTTT,TRBV18,-,TRBD1,TRBJ1-1
CASSRDSNQPQHF,TGTGCCAGCAGCAGGGATAGCAATCAGCCCCAGCATTTT,TRBV28,few,-,TRBJ1-5
CASSQGTSGDLSSYEQYF,TGTGCCAGCAGCCAAGGGACTAGCGGGGATCTAAGCTCCTACGAGCAGTACTTC,TRBV13,-,TRBD2,TRBJ2-7
CASSQNTEAFF,TGTGCCAGCAGTCAGAACACTGAAGCTTTCTTT,TRBV7-2,few,-,TRBJ1-1
CATSGDFQETQYF,TGTGCCACCAGCGGGGACTTCCAAGAGACCCAGTACTTC,TRBV15,-,-,TRBJ2-5
CASSYGLAAPYEQYF,TGTGCCAGCAGTTACGGACTAGCGGCCCCCTACGAGCAGTACTTC,TRBV27,-,TRBD2,TRBJ2-7
CASSQIGTGHNEQFF,TGTGCCAGCAGTCAAATCGGGACAGGGCATAATGAGCAGTTCTTC,TRBV5-6,-,TRBD1,TRBJ2-1
CATRNRDRGLTMNTEAFF,TGTGCCACCAGAAACCGGGACAGGGGGTTAACTATGAACACTGAAGCTTTCTTT,TRBV15,-,TRBD1,TRBJ1-1
CASSLDWDSPYGYTF,TGTGCCAGCAGCTTAGATTGGGACAGCCCGTATGGCTACACCTTC,TRBV11-2,-,TRBD1,TRBJ1-2
CASGRGDRSGANVLTF,TGTGCCAGCGGCAGGGGGGACAGGTCTGGGGCCAACGTCCTGACTTTC,TRBV28,-,TRBD1,TRBJ2-6
CASRREGETQYF,TGTGCCAGCAGGAGGGAGGGAGAGACCCAGTACTTC,TRBV25-1,-,TRBD2,TRBJ2-5
CASSRIPGQGANEQFF,TGTGCCAGCTCCCGGATTCCGGGACAGGGAGCAAATGAGCAGTTCTTC,TRBV28,-,TRBD1,TRBJ2-1
CASSVTSGSTDTQYF,TGTGCCAGCAGCGTCACTAGCGGTAGCACAGATACGCAGTATTTT,TRBV7-9,-,TRBD2,TRBJ2-3
CAGSSNPTENEQYF,TGTGCCGGTAGTTCAAACCCCACCGAGAACGAGCAGTACTTC,TRBV19,-,-,TRBJ2-7
CASSRGDRAYEQYF,TGTGCCAGCAGCCGTGGGGACAGAGCCTACGAGCAGTACTTC,TRBV7-2,-,TRBD1,TRBJ2-7